A selection of T cell receptor beta chains follows, all from one sample in a study of cytomegalovirus exposure and HLA in healthy donors. Repertoires were generated with immunoSEQ multiplex PCR, while TCRdb's copy carries only in-frame clones and drops some. The sample has some 72,000 clones. The sequencing input was PBMCs. All receptors come from a boy under 18 in good health and CMV-seronegative. Each CDR3 is given with its conserved first and last residue. Each record gives: CDR3 protein, CDR3 DNA, D gene, J gene, CDR3 length, V gene. A D gene is named only where the DNA matches it firmly.

CDR3: CATSRIRQDNEQFF
DNA: TGTGCCACCAGCAGGATTAGACAGGACAATGAGCAGTTCTTC
D: NA
J: TRBJ2-1
length: 14
V: TRBV15

CDR3: CASSEYWASETDTQYF
DNA: TGTGCCAGCAGTGAATATTGGGCTAGCGAGACAGATACGCAGTATTTT
D: NA
J: TRBJ2-3
length: 16
V: TRBV25-1

CDR3: CASRRDSSNTEAFF
DNA: TGTGCCAGCAGGAGAGACAGTTCGAACACTGAAGCTTTCTTT
D: NA
J: TRBJ1-1
length: 14
V: TRBV6-5

CDR3: CASSPPGGEGAVF
DNA: TGTGCCAGCAGCCCACCCGGGGGGGAAGGGGCGGTCTTT
D: NA
J: TRBJ1-1
length: 13
V: TRBV7-3

CDR3: CSVVGAGGRDNEQFF
DNA: TGCAGCGTTGTAGGAGCGGGGGGGCGGGACAATGAGCAGTTCTTC
D: TRBD2
J: TRBJ2-1
length: 15
V: TRBV29-1

CDR3: CASSEAIQGDQPQHF
DNA: TGTGCCAGCAGTGAAGCTATACAGGGGGATCAGCCCCAGCATTTT
D: TRBD1
J: TRBJ1-5
length: 15
V: TRBV6-1

CDR3: CASSVGGGEQYF
DNA: TGTGCCAGCAGCGTAGGGGGAGGCGAGCAGTACTTC
D: NA
J: TRBJ2-7
length: 12
V: TRBV9

CDR3: CSVEIEGADTGELFF
DNA: TGCAGCGTTGAAATAGAAGGTGCGGACACCGGGGAGCTGTTTTTT
D: NA
J: TRBJ2-2
length: 15
V: TRBV29-1

CDR3: CSTSQGYEQYF
DNA: TGCAGTACATCACAGGGGTACGAGCAGTACTTC
D: TRBD1
J: TRBJ2-7
length: 11
V: TRBV20-1

CDR3: CASSQGTGQETQYF
DNA: TGCGCCAGCAGCCAAGGGACAGGGCAAGAGACCCAGTACTTC
D: TRBD1
J: TRBJ2-5
length: 14
V: TRBV5-1

CDR3: CASSISGFRGADSPLHF
DNA: TGTGCCAGTAGTATAAGCGGGTTTCGGGGCGCGGATTCACCCCTCCACTTT
D: NA
J: TRBJ1-6
length: 17
V: TRBV19

CDR3: CAWTERGITYGYTF
DNA: TGTGCCTGGACGGAACGGGGAATTACCTATGGCTACACCTTC
D: NA
J: TRBJ1-2
length: 14
V: TRBV30

CDR3: CASRRTGINREVRETQYF
DNA: TGTGCCAGCAGACGTACCGGGATCAACAGGGAAGTAAGAGAGACCCAGTACTTC
D: NA
J: TRBJ2-5
length: 18
V: TRBV5-6

CDR3: CSHSTGEAFF
DNA: TGCAGCCATTCGACAGGGGAGGCTTTCTTT
D: TRBD1
J: TRBJ1-1
length: 10
V: TRBV20-1

CDR3: CASSAGLSYEQYF
DNA: TGTGCCAGCTCGGCGGGACTAAGCTACGAGCAGTACTTC
D: TRBD2
J: TRBJ2-7
length: 13
V: TRBV6-1

CDR3: CASSLLNPGQGMGGYTF
DNA: TGTGCCAGCAGCCTCCTAAATCCGGGACAGGGTATGGGTGGCTACACCTTC
D: TRBD1
J: TRBJ1-2
length: 17
V: TRBV7-9

CDR3: CASSLTQGSYGYTF
DNA: TGTGCCAGCAGCCTTACACAGGGTTCCTATGGCTACACCTTC
D: NA
J: TRBJ1-2
length: 14
V: TRBV9